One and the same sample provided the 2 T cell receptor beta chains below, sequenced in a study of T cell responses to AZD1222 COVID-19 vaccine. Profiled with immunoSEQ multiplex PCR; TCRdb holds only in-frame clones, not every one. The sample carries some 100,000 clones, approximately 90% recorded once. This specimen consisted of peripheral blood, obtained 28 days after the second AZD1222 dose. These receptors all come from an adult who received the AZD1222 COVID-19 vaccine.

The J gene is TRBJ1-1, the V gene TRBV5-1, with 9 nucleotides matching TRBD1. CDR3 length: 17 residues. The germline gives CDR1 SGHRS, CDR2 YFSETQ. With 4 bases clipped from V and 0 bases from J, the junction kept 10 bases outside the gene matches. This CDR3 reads CASSRKDRGGMNTEAFF. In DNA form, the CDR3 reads TGCGCCAGCAGCCGCAAGGACAGGGGAGGGATGAACACTGAAGCTTTCTTT.

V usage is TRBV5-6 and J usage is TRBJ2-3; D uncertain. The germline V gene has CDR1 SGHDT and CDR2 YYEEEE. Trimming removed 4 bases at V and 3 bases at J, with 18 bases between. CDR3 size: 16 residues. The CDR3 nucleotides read TGTGCCAGCAGCCATGTTGGTCGCCAGAGTACAGATACGCAGTATTTT. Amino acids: CASSHVGRQSTDTQYF.